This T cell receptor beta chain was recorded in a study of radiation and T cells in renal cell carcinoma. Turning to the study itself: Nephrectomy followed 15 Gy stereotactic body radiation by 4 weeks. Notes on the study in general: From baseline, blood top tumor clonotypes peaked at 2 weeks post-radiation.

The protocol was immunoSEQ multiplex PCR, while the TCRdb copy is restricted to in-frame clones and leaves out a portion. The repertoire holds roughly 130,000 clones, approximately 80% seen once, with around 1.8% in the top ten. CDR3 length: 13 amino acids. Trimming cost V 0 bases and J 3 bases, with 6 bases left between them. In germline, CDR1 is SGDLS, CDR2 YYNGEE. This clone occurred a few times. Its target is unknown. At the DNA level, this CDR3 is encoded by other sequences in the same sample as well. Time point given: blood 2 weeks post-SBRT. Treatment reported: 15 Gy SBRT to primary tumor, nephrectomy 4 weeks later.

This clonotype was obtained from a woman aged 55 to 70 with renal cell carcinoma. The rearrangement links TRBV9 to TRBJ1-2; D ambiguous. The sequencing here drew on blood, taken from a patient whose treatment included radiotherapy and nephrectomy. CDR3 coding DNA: TGTGCCAGCAGCGTAGAAGCGGACTATGGCTACACCTTC. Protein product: CASSVEADYGYTF.